Below, one TCR beta chain is given with its context. As yet, its antigen is unknown. This entry comes from a study of OX40 agonist ivuxolimab in advanced cancers. Study-wide results and caveats: Part of the nonresponder group also had normalized T-cell clonal expansion that was low.

Assay used: immunoSEQ multiplex PCR; TCRdb lists only in-frame clones, some missing. The data show about 60,000 clones, 91% seen once. In germline, CDR1 is SGDLS, CDR2 YYNGEE. This CDR3 comprises 14 residues. Trimming pared 6 bases from V and 7 bases from J, leaving 20 bases between. The chain links TRBV9 to TRBJ2-7, with D perhaps TRBD1 or TRBD2 (5 bases each). Material: CD4+ or CD8+ T cells sorted from blood, obtained in a trial of the OX40 agonist ivuxolimab. This receptor was taken from an adult with an advanced solid tumor such as melanoma, head and neck, liver or kidney cancer. CDR3 bases: TGTGCCAGCAAAGTCGGGATTGGGGACGGGGAGCAGTACTTC. Translating it yields CASKVGIGDGEQYF.